These 2 T cell receptor beta chains were sequenced from one sample in a study of cytomegalovirus exposure and HLA in healthy donors. Data came from immunoSEQ multiplex PCR; TCRdb stores just in-frame clones and leaves some out. The sample lists around 300,000 clones, 70% to 90% seen once, with approximately 0.9% in the top ten. The sample was PBMCs. These receptors all come from a man between 25 and 39 years old in good health and CMV-seronegative.

The CDR3 region has the DNA TGTGCCAGCAGCTTGGAGCCAGGAGGGGGCTACACCTTC. As protein: CASSLEPGGGYTF. This chain links TRBV5-4 with TRBJ1-2; D unresolved. Germline V gene sequence: CDR1 SGHNT, CDR2 YYREEE (reference sequence). V shed 0 bases and J shed 8 bases, with 11 bases lying between them. The CDR3 totals 13 residues.

The V call is TRBV5-1, the J call TRBJ2-6; possible D gene TRBD1, 5 bases. CDR3 size: 15 residues. Trimming pared 0 bases from V and 2 bases from J, leaving 6 bases between. Germline lookup yields CDR1 SGHRS and CDR2 YFSETQ. CDR3 sequence (DNA): TGCGCCAGCAGCTTGGAGGGGCCTGGGGCCAACGTCCTGACTTTC. This encodes CASSLEGPGANVLTF.